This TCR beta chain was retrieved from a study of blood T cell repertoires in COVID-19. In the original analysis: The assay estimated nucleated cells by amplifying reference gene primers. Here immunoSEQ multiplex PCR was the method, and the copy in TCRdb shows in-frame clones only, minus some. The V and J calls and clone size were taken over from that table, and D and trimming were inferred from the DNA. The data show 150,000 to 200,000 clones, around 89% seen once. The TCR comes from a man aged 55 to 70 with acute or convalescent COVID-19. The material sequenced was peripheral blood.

The CDR3 nucleotides are TGTGCCAGCAGTTCACCGGGACAGGGGTATCAGCCCCAGCATTTT. Residues: CASSSPGQGYQPQHF. The chain has TRBV6-5 and TRBJ1-5; 10 bases match TRBD1. CDR3 size: 15 residues. The germline V gene encodes CDR1 MNHEY and CDR2 SVGAGI. Unmatched junction bases numbered 5, after V lost 4 bases and J lost 5 bases.